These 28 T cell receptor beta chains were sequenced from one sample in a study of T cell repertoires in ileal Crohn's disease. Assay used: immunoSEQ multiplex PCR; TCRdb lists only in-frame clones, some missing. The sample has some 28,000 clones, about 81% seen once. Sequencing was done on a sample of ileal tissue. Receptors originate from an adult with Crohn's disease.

CDR3 amino acids: CASRAPRGLAGWSSYNEQFF. DNA for the CDR3: TGTGCCAGTAGAGCTCCTCGGGGACTAGCGGGGTGGAGCTCCTACAATGAGCAGTTCTTC. The V gene is TRBV19, the J gene TRBJ2-1, with TRBD2 matching over 13 bases. The CDR3 contains 20 residues. Germline values: CDR1 LNHDA, CDR2 SQIVND (reference sequence). V shed 6 bases, J shed 0 bases, and the junction held 14 bases outside the gene matches.

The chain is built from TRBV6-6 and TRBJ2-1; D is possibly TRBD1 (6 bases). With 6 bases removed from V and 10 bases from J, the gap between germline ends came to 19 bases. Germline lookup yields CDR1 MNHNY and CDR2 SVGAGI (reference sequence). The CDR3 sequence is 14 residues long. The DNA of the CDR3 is TGTGCCAGCAGATTCCGAACAGGGATCGACGAGCAGTTCTTC. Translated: CASRFRTGIDEQFF.

The CDR3 loop reads CASSQDSRGRYGYTF. In nucleotides, the CDR3 is TGCGCCAGCAGCCAAGATTCAAGGGGGCGCTATGGCTACACCTTC. The rearrangement links TRBV4-3 to TRBJ1-2; TRBD1 matches 7 bases. Unmatched junction bases numbered 5, after V lost 0 bases and J lost 4 bases. CDR1 LGHNA and CDR2 YSLEER come from the germline V gene. This CDR3 contains 15 residues.

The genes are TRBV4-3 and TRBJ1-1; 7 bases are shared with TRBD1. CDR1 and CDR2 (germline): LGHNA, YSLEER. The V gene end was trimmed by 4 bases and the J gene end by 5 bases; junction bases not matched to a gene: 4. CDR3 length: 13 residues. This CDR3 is CASSLDRDTEAFF. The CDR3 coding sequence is TGCGCCAGCAGCCTTGACAGGGATACTGAAGCTTTCTTT.

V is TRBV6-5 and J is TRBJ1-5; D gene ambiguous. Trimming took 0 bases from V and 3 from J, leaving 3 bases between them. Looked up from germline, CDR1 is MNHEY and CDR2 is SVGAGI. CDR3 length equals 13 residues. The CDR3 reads CASSYSYNQPQHF. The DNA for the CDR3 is TGTGCCAGCAGTTACTCGTACAATCAGCCCCAGCATTTT.

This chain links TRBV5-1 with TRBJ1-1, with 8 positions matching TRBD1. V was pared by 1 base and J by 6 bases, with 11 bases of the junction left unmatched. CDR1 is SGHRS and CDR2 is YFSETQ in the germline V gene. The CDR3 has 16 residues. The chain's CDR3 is CASSLQDRGSSAEAFF. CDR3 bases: TGCGCCAGCAGCTTGCAAGACAGGGGAAGTTCGGCTGAAGCTTTCTTT.

The CDR3 DNA follows: TGCGCCAGCAGCCAAGATCGGCAGGGGAAACTCGGCTACACCTTC. Translated, it gives CASSQDRQGKLGYTF. V usage is TRBV4-3 and J usage is TRBJ1-2, with TRBD1 as a possible D gene (6 bases). The germline CDR1 and CDR2 sequences are LGHNA and YSLEER. The CDR3 sequence is 15 residues long. The V end lost 0 bases, the J end lost 8 bases, and 16 bases lay between the germline ends.

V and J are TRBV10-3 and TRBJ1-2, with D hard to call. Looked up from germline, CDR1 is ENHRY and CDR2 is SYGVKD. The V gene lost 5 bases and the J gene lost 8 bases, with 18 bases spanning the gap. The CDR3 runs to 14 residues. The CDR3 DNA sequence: TGTGCCATCAGTCCTCCCGGGGAAGGGAGGGGCTACACCTTC. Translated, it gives CAISPPGEGRGYTF.

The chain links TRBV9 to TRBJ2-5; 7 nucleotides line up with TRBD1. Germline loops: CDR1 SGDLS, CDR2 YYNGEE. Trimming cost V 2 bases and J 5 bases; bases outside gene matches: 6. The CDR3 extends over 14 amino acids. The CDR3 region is CASSVTGFGETQYF. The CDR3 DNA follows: TGTGCCAGCAGCGTGACAGGGTTCGGGGAGACCCAGTACTTC.

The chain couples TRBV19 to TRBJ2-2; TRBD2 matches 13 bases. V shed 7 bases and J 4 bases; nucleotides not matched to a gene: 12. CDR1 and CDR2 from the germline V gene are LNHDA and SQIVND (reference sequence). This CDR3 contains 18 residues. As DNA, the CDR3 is TGTGCCAGTACTAAATCGACTAGCGGGGGGTTTGGCACCGGGGAGCTGTTTTTT. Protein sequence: CASTKSTSGGFGTGELFF.

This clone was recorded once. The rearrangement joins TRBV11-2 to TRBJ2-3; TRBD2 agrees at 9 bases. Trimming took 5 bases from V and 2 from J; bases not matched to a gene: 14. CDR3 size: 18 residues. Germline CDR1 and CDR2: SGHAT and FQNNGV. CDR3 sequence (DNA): TGTGCCAGCAGCCTTACCTTGGGGCTAGCGGGGCCCACAGATACGCAGTATTTT. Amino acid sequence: CASSLTLGLAGPTDTQYF.

Here the CDR3 DNA reads TGTGCCAGCAGCGCGGGGGGCCCCGGGGAGCTGTTTTTT. It translates to CASSAGGPGELFF. J is TRBJ2-2 and V is TRBV25-1; 8 nucleotides line up with TRBD2. The V gene end was trimmed by 6 bases and the J gene end by 6 bases; junction bases not matched to a gene: 3. Germline V lookup: CDR1 MGHDK, CDR2 SYGVNS. This CDR3 comprises 13 residues.

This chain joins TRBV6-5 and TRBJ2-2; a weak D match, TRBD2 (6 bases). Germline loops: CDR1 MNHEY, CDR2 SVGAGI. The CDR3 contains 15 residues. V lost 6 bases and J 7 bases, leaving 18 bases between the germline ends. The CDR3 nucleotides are TGTGCCAGCAGGGAGGGAATTTCGTATGGCGGGGAGCTGTTTTTT. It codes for CASREGISYGGELFF.

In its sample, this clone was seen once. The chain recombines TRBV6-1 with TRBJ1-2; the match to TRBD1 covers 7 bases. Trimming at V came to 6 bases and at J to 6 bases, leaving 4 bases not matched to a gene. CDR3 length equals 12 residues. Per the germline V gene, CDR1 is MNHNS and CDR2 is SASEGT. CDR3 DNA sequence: TGTGCCAGCAGCGGACAGGAGAATGGCTACACCTTC. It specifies CASSGQENGYTF.

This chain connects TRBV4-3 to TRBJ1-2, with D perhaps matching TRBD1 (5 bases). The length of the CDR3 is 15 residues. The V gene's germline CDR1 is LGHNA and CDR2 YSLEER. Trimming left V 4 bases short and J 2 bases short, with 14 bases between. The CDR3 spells CASSLKVGGNYGYTF. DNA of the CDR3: TGCGCCAGCAGCCTCAAGGTGGGGGGGAACTATGGCTACACCTTC.

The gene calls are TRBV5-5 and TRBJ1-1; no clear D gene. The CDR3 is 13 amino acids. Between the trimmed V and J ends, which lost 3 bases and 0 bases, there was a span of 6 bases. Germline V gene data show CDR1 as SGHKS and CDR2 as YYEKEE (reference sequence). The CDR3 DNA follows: TGTGCCAGCAGCTCCCAGATGAACACTGAAGCTTTCTTT. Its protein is CASSSQMNTEAFF.

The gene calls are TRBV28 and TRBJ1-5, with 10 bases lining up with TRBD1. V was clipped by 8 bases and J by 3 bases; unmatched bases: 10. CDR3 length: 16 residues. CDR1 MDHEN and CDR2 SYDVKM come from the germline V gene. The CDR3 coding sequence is TGTGCCAGCGGCACTGGGACAGGGGCCTACAATCAGCCCCAGCATTTT. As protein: CASGTGTGAYNQPQHF.

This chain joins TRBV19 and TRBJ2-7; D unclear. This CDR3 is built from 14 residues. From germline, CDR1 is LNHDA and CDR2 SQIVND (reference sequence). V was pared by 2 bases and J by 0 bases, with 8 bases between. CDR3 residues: CASSISRSSYEQYF. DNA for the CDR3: TGTGCCAGTAGTATAAGCCGAAGCTCCTACGAGCAGTACTTC.

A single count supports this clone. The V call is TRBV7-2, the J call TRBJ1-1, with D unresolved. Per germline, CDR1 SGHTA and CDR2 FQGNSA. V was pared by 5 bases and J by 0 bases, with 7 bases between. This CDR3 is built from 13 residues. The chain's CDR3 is CASSPGMNTEAFF. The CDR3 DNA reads TGTGCCAGCAGCCCCGGGATGAACACTGAAGCTTTCTTT.

The CDR3, as DNA: TGTGCCAGCAGCTTAGTGACTAGCGGATACACCGGGGAGCTGTTTTTT. It is translated as CASSLVTSGYTGELFF. This chain links TRBV7-3 with TRBJ2-2; 9 nucleotides line up with TRBD2. The V gene's germline CDR1 is SGHTA and CDR2 FQGTGA. This CDR3 spans 16 amino acids. The trim removed 2 bases at V and 3 bases at J, leaving 4 bases unmatched.

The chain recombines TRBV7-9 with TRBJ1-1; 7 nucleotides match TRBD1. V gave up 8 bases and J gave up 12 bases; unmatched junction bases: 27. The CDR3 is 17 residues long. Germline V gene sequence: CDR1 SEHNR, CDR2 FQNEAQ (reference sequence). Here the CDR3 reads CASLPLILGAMTGKTFF. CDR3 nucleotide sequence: TGTGCCAGCCTCCCCCTCATTCTAGGGGCAATGACAGGGAAAACTTTCTTT.

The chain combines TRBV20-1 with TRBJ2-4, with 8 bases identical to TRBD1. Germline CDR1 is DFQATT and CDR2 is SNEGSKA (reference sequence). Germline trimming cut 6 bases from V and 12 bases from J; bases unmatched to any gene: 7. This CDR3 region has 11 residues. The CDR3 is CSAQQGVHQYF. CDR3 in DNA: TGCAGTGCCCAACAGGGGGTGCATCAGTACTTC.

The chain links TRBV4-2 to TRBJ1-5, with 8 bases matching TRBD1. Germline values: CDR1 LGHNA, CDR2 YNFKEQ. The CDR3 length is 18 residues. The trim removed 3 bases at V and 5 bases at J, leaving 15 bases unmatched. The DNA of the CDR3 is TGTGCCAGCAGCCATCCATCTGGACAGGGAGGATTTGATCAGCCCCAGCATTTT. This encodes CASSHPSGQGGFDQPQHF.

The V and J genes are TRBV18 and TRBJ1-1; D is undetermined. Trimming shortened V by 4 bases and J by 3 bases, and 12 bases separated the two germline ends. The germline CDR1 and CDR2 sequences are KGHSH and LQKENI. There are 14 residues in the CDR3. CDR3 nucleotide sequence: TGTGCCAGCTCACAGGTGGCGCGGGACACTGAAGCTTTCTTT. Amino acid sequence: CASSQVARDTEAFF.

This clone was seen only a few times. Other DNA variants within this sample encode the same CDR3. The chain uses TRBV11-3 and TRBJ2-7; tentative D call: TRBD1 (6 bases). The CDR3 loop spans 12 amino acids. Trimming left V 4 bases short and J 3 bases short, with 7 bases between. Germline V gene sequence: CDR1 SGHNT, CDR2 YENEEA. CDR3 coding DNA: TGTGCCAGCAGCTCACAGGGCTACGAGCAGTACTTC. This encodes CASSSQGYEQYF.

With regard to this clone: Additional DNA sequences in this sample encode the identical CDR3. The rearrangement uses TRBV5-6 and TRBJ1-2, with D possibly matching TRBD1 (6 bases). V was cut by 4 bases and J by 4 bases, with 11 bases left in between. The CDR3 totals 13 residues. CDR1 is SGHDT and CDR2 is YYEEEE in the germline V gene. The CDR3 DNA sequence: TGTGCCAGCAGCCTACAGGGCCCCTATGGCTACACCTTC. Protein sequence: CASSLQGPYGYTF.

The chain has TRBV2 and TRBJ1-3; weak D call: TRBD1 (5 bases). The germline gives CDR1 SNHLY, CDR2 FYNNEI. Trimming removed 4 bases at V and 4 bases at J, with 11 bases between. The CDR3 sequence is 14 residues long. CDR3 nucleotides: TGTGCCAGCAGTGGGCAGGGTGCAGGAAACACCATATATTTT. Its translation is CASSGQGAGNTIYF.

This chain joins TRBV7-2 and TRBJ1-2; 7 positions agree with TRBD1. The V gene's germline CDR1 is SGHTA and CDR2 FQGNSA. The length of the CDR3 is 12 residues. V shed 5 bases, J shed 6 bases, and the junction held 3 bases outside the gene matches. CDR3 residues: CASSTGQHGYTF. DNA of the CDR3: TGTGCCAGCAGCACGGGACAGCATGGCTACACCTTC.